This entry lists 30 T cell receptor beta chains sequenced from one sample in a study of CD8 T cells in Susac syndrome. RNA was extracted with the RNeasy kit, and a quantity of 0.5 to 1 ug was reverse transcribed using random hexamers. TCRdb reprocessed the immunoSEQ multiplex PCR reads with MiXCR, giving one entry per CDR3 protein. The table shows 170,000 or so distinct CDR3 sequences, with roughly 95% occurring only once. The sample comprised CD4+ T cells from PBMCs. Every receptor here comes from a human donor with Susac syndrome.

This chain uses TRBV2 with TRBJ1-4; 10 nucleotides align to TRBD1. The V gene's germline CDR1 is SNHLY and CDR2 FYNNEI. Trimming took 7 bases from V and 6 from J; bases not matched to a gene: 5. The CDR3 consists of 14 residues. The CDR3 sequence is CASTGGQGHEKLFF. The CDR3 DNA reads as TGTGCCAGCACCGGGGGACAGGGGCATGAAAAACTGTTTTTT.

The J gene is TRBJ2-7, the V gene TRBV7-9; D is undetermined. The V and J ends lost 5 bases and 6 bases respectively, with 11 bases between them. The CDR3 loop spans 12 amino acids. Germline CDR1 is SEHNR and CDR2 is FQNEAQ (reference sequence). CDR3 sequence reads: CASSAQGGEQYF. The CDR3 DNA follows: TGTGCCAGCAGCGCTCAAGGCGGCGAGCAGTACTTC.

The rearrangement joins TRBV4-1 to TRBJ1-4, with D possibly TRBD1 on 5 matching bases. The V end was cut by 7 bases, the J end by 6 bases, with 12 bases between. Germline values: CDR1 MGHRA, CDR2 YSYEKL. The CDR3 spans 13 residues. The CDR3 DNA reads TGCGCCAGCACCCCCGGGGGAGATGAAAAACTGTTTTTT. Translation: CASTPGGDEKLFF.

The CDR3 DNA sequence: TGCAGTGCTAGAGTTTCAGGGGCCGGGGAGCTGTTTTTT. This gives the protein CSARVSGAGELFF. The chain couples TRBV20-1 to TRBJ2-2; tentative D call: TRBD1 (6 bases). Germline V gene sequence: CDR1 DFQATT, CDR2 SNEGSKA (reference sequence). The CDR3 sequence is 13 residues long. The V end was cut by 1 base, the J end by 6 bases, with 9 bases between.

This CDR3 reads CASSRQGALGNEQFF. The CDR3 DNA sequence: TGCGCCAGCAGCCGACAGGGGGCTTTGGGCAATGAGCAGTTCTTC. This chain connects TRBV4-3 to TRBJ2-1, with 10 bases matching TRBD1. CDR3 size: 15 residues. V shed 4 bases and J 6 bases; nucleotides not matched to a gene: 6. The germline CDR1 and CDR2 sequences are LGHNA and YSLEER.

This chain uses TRBV7-3 with TRBJ2-7, with D perhaps matching TRBD1 or TRBD2 (5 bases each). CDR1 is SGHTA and CDR2 is FQGTGA in the germline V gene. This CDR3 region has 13 residues. V lost 3 bases and J lost 6, with 12 bases in between. Written as DNA, the CDR3 is TGTGCCAGCAGCTTTAGCGAGGGGACCGAGCAGTACTTC. It codes for CASSFSEGTEQYF. The variable domain in full, completed from reference TRBV7-3 and TRBJ2-7, reads GAGVSQTPSNKVTEKGKYVELRCDPISGHTALYWYRQSLGQGPEFLIYFQGTGAADDSGLPNDRFFAVRPEGSVSTLKIQRTERGDSAVYLCASSFSEGTEQYFGPGTRLTVT.

In DNA, the CDR3 is TGCGCCAGCAGCCAAGGCGGGGGCAGGTGGGAGACCCAGTACTTC. This gives the protein CASSQGGGRWETQYF. The chain carries TRBV4-3 and TRBJ2-5; a weak D match, TRBD2 (7 bases). The CDR3 totals 15 residues. V lost 1 base and J 5 bases, leaving 14 bases between the germline ends. CDR1 is LGHNA, CDR2 YSLEER, per germline.

CDR3 nucleotide sequence: TGTGCCAGCAGTGAAGCAGGGACTAGCGGGGGAATGATGGAGACCCAGTACTTC. This translates into CASSEAGTSGGMMETQYF. This chain joins TRBV6-1 and TRBJ2-5; the match to TRBD2 covers 14 bases. This CDR3 spans 18 amino acids. The germline V gene encodes CDR1 MNHNS and CDR2 SASEGT. V lost 0 bases, J lost 5 bases, and 8 bases stayed unmatched.

The chain is built from TRBV29-1 and TRBJ2-1; 14 bases map to TRBD2. Germline V CDR1 and CDR2: SQVTM, ANQGSEA. This CDR3 spans 14 amino acids. V trimming: 6 bases; J trimming: 6 bases; junction bases outside the gene matches: 4. The CDR3 sequence: CSVTGTSGSNEQFF. CDR3 DNA sequence: TGCAGCGTGACCGGGACTAGCGGGAGCAATGAGCAGTTCTTC.

The chain recombines TRBV20-1 with TRBJ1-2; D uncertain. Trimming left V 5 bases short and J 4 bases short, with 14 bases between. This CDR3 is 13 amino acids long. The germline CDR1 and CDR2 sequences are DFQATT and SNEGSKA (reference sequence). The CDR3 loop is CSASTQPFYGYTF. The CDR3 DNA sequence: TGCAGTGCTTCTACACAGCCATTCTATGGCTACACCTTC.

The chain recombines TRBV14 with TRBJ2-3, with D hard to call. CDR1 is SGHDN and CDR2 is FVKESK in the germline V gene. V lost 7 bases, J lost 0 bases, and 8 bases lay in between. This CDR3 comprises 13 residues. The CDR3 DNA is TGTGCCAGCAACCCCCTAAGCACAGATACGCAGTATTTT. It translates to CASNPLSTDTQYF.

The chain has TRBV19 and TRBJ2-1; TRBD2 aligns across 12 bases. Trimming took 6 bases from V and 10 from J; bases not matched to a gene: 16. CDR1 and CDR2 (germline): LNHDA, SQIVND (reference sequence). The CDR3 totals 17 residues. The CDR3 DNA reads TGTGCCAGTAGATCGGGTGCTAGCGGGAGGGGAGGGAGGGAGCAGTTCTTC. Its protein product is CASRSGASGRGGREQFF.

The chain has TRBV20-1 and TRBJ2-5; TRBD2 might be the D (6 bases). CDR1 DFQATT and CDR2 SNEGSKA come from the germline V gene (reference sequence). V lost 3 bases and J lost 2, with 10 bases in between. This CDR3 spans 13 amino acids. CDR3 DNA: TGCAGTGCTAGGGAGGGGAGTCAAGAGACCCAGTACTTC. This codes for CSAREGSQETQYF.

The chain has TRBV2 and TRBJ2-5; 8 nucleotides align to TRBD1. V lost 7 bases to trimming and J lost 4 bases; unmatched junction nucleotides: 5. Per the germline V gene, CDR1 is SNHLY and CDR2 is FYNNEI. This CDR3 spans 13 amino acids. The CDR3 bases are TGTGCCAGCACTACGGGACAGGCAGAGACCCAGTACTTC. Translating gives CASTTGQAETQYF.

V usage is TRBV15 and J usage is TRBJ2-1; no reliable D call. The CDR3 extends over 14 amino acids. Germline loops: CDR1 LNHNV, CDR2 YYDKDF (reference sequence). V gave up 0 bases and J gave up 8 bases, with 11 bases separating them. CDR3 sequence: CATSRDLAADEQFF. The CDR3 DNA reads TGTGCCACCAGCAGAGATCTGGCAGCCGATGAGCAGTTCTTC.

V usage is TRBV5-1 and J usage is TRBJ1-2; 9 bases are shared with TRBD1. The CDR3 length is 19 residues. CDR1 SGHRS and CDR2 YFSETQ come from the germline V gene. V trimming: 2 bases; J trimming: 4 bases; junction bases outside the gene matches: 18. The CDR3, as DNA: TGCGCCAGCAGCTTCCACCTAGGGACAGGGAGCCTACGGGGCTATGGCTACACCTTC. It yields the protein CASSFHLGTGSLRGYGYTF. Supplemented by reference TRBV5-1 and TRBJ1-2, the full variable domain reads KAGVTQTPRYLIKTRGQQVTLSCSPISGHRSVSWYQQTPGQGLQFLFEYFSETQRNKGNFPGRFSGRQFSNSRSEMNVSTLELGDSALYLCASSFHLGTGSLRGYGYTFGSGTRLTVV.

The chain carries TRBV4-1 and TRBJ1-5; D remains ambiguous. Deletions cut 4 bases from V and 0 bases from J, with 10 bases between. This CDR3 has 15 amino acids. Germline-derived CDR1 and CDR2 are MGHRA and YSYEKL. As DNA, the CDR3 is TGCGCCAGCAGCCCCAACGTGCTTAGCAATCAGCCCCAGCATTTT. Translated, it gives CASSPNVLSNQPQHF.

This chain uses TRBV29-1 with TRBJ2-1; 7 bases align to TRBD2. Germline V CDR1 and CDR2: SQVTM, ANQGSEA. J was trimmed by 5 bases and V by 6 bases; bases with no gene match: 10. The CDR3 runs 14 residues. The CDR3 DNA sequence: TGCAGCGTGGGGACCGGGACTATTAACAATGAGCAGTTCTTC. It codes for CSVGTGTINNEQFF.

This clonotype was counted a few times. The chain uses TRBV5-6 and TRBJ2-7; D gene ambiguous. V shed 0 bases and J shed 0 bases, with 10 bases lying between them. CDR3 size: 15 residues. Germline V CDR1 and CDR2: SGHDT, YYEEEE. The CDR3 sequence is CASSLVPDSSYEQYF. The DNA for the CDR3 is TGTGCCAGCAGCTTGGTCCCCGATTCCTCCTACGAGCAGTACTTC.

The genes are TRBV29-1 and TRBJ1-2, with 8 nucleotides matching TRBD1. V was clipped by 4 bases and J by 8 bases; unmatched bases: 3. Germline CDR1 is SQVTM and CDR2 is ANQGSEA. The CDR3 runs 11 residues. In DNA form, the CDR3 reads TGCAGCGTTGGGGGGACAGGAGGCTACACCTTC. This codes for CSVGGTGGYTF.

V usage is TRBV5-1 and J usage is TRBJ2-1; D may match TRBD1 or TRBD2 (5 bases each). Germline values: CDR1 SGHRS, CDR2 YFSETQ. V lost 4 bases to trimming and J lost 6 bases, with 17 bases between them. The CDR3 is made up of 15 amino acids. CDR3 nucleotides: TGCGCCAGCAGCAACTCCGGGACCACGGCCAATGAGCAGTTCTTC. This gives the protein CASSNSGTTANEQFF.

This chain uses TRBV7-9 with TRBJ2-2, with D uncertain. Germline V lookup: CDR1 SEHNR, CDR2 FQNEAQ (reference sequence). V was trimmed by 7 bases and J by 7 bases, leaving 19 bases between them. The CDR3 has 15 residues. CDR3: CASTNLERIGGELFF. The CDR3 bases are TGTGCCAGCACCAACCTGGAGAGGATAGGCGGGGAGCTGTTTTTT.

The V call is TRBV28, the J call TRBJ2-7; 7 bases match TRBD1. CDR1 is MDHEN and CDR2 is SYDVKM in the germline V gene. CDR3 length: 14 amino acids. The J segment lost 1 base and the V segment lost 4 bases, leaving 4 bases of the junction unmatched. The CDR3 nucleotides read TGTGCCAGCAGTTCGACAGGGTTGTCCTACGAGCAGTACGTC. It translates to CASSSTGLSYEQYV.

This clonotype has just a few counts. The J gene is TRBJ2-1, the V gene TRBV3-1; D unclear. The CDR3 runs to 11 residues. CDR1 and CDR2 (germline): LGHDT, YNNKEL (reference sequence). Deletions cut 5 bases from V and 7 bases from J, with 6 bases between. The CDR3 region is CASSEFNEQFF. In DNA form, the CDR3 reads TGTGCCAGCAGCGAGTTTAATGAGCAGTTCTTC.

The chain joins TRBV15 to TRBJ2-7; 7 bases map to TRBD1. Germline V gene data show CDR1 as LNHNV and CDR2 as YYDKDF (reference sequence). V lost 2 bases, J lost 5 bases, and 12 bases stayed unmatched. The CDR3 is 16 amino acids. The CDR3: CATSRPRQGMIHEQYF. The DNA of the CDR3 is TGTGCCACCAGCAGACCTAGACAGGGTATGATCCACGAGCAGTACTTC.

V gene TRBV19 combines with J gene TRBJ2-1; D is undetermined. Germline CDR1 LNHDA, CDR2 SQIVND (reference sequence). The CDR3 loop spans 15 amino acids. V lost 7 bases to trimming and J lost 0 bases, with 13 bases between them. CDR3 in amino acids: CASNQGRSSYNEQFF. The CDR3 region has the DNA TGTGCCAGTAACCAAGGACGGAGCTCCTACAATGAGCAGTTCTTC.

The rearrangement joins TRBV6-5 to TRBJ2-7, with TRBD2 as a possible D gene (5 bases). The CDR3 is 15 residues long. V dropped 4 bases and J dropped 1 base, with 14 bases sitting between them. Germline CDR1 is MNHEY and CDR2 is SVGAGI. The CDR3 region has the DNA TGTGCCAGCAGTTCCGGGTGGACTGAATCCTACGAGCAGTACTTC. This codes for CASSSGWTESYEQYF.

The chain joins TRBV20-1 to TRBJ2-1; D unresolved. V was shortened by 5 bases and J by 5 bases, with 7 bases between the two germline ends. This CDR3 is built from 11 residues. Germline V gene sequence: CDR1 DFQATT, CDR2 SNEGSKA (reference sequence). CDR3 region: CSAPTHNEQFF. In DNA form, the CDR3 reads TGCAGTGCTCCGACTCACAATGAGCAGTTCTTC.

V gene TRBV20-1 combines with J gene TRBJ2-5; 7 positions match TRBD1. The V gene end was trimmed by 0 bases and the J gene end by 5 bases; junction bases not matched to a gene: 6. The CDR3 is 14 amino acids. Germline V lookup: CDR1 DFQATT, CDR2 SNEGSKA (reference sequence). The CDR3 loop reads CSAREMTGTETQYF. DNA of the CDR3: TGCAGTGCTAGAGAGATGACAGGGACGGAGACCCAGTACTTC.

On this clonotype: A junction end diverges from the germline sequence, so it may reflect a read error. The CDR3, as DNA: TGTGCTAGCAGCTTAGACCAGGGATATGAGCAGTTCTTC. It translates to CASSLDQGYEQFF. This chain joins TRBV7-7 and TRBJ2-1; D possibly corresponds to TRBD1 (5 bases). This CDR3 is built from 13 residues. Germline V lookup: CDR1 SSHAT, CDR2 FNYEAQ (reference sequence).